Shown below are 25 T cell receptor beta chains from a single sample sequenced in a study of shared clonotypes between healthy human individuals. Only in-frame clones appear in the TCRdb table, and some are missing; sequencing was by immunoSEQ multiplex PCR. The sample lists some 660,000 clones, 73% occurring once. Sequencing input: memory CD4+ T cells sorted from blood. Indicated subset: CD45RA-negative fraction. The receptor source for this set is a woman between 25 and 40 years old in good health.

J is TRBJ2-3 and V is TRBV10-3; TRBD2 matches 8 bases. The V gene end was trimmed by 6 bases and the J gene end by 2 bases; junction bases not matched to a gene: 10. The CDR3 runs 16 residues. From germline, CDR1 is ENHRY and CDR2 SYGVKD. CDR3 residues: CAISQQVAGTTDTQYF. Written as DNA, the CDR3 is TGTGCCATCAGCCAACAGGTAGCGGGAACCACAGATACGCAGTATTTT.

This clone has ten or more counts. Other DNA sequences in this sample translate to the same CDR3. In nucleotides, the CDR3 is TGCGCCAGCAGCTTGGGACAGGACTCCTACGAGCAGTACTTC. Encoded protein: CASSLGQDSYEQYF. This chain links TRBV5-1 with TRBJ2-7; TRBD1 is a possible D gene (6 bases). V was cut by 0 bases and J by 0 bases, with 7 bases left in between. Germline-derived CDR1 and CDR2 are SGHRS and YFSETQ. This CDR3 contains 14 residues.

This clone occurred a few times. Other DNA sequences within the sample encode an identical CDR3. The chain recombines TRBV6-5 with TRBJ1-2, with unresolved D. Trimming pared 0 bases from V and 4 bases from J, leaving 12 bases between. CDR1 is MNHEY and CDR2 is SVGAGI in the germline V gene. There are 15 residues in the CDR3. The CDR3 DNA follows: TGTGCCAGCAGTTACTCAACTGACGGTGGCTATGGCTACACCTTC. Translating gives CASSYSTDGGYGYTF.

This clone was observed a few times. The chain has TRBV9 and TRBJ2-5, with TRBD1 as a possible D gene (5 bases). This CDR3 has 16 residues. Germline CDR1 is SGDLS and CDR2 is YYNGEE. Trimming left V 0 bases short and J 4 bases short, with 16 bases between. The CDR3 nucleotides read TGTGCCAGCAGCGTAGCTGGCACTACTGGGGCAGAGACCCAGTACTTC. It encodes CASSVAGTTGAETQYF.

The chain carries TRBV6-5 and TRBJ1-2, with no clear D. This CDR3 is built from 13 residues. Trimming removed 4 bases at V and 0 bases at J, with 6 bases between. CDR1 is MNHEY and CDR2 is SVGAGI in the germline V gene. CDR3 region: CASSSDTNYGYTF. CDR3 DNA: TGTGCCAGCAGTTCCGACACTAACTATGGCTACACCTTC.

This chain joins TRBV1 and TRBJ1-5; the table's D call of TRBD1 was not tested on the DNA. TRBV1 is a listed pseudogene. This CDR3 has 14 residues. CDR3 sequence: CTSSQDKQVQPQHF. The CDR3 region has the DNA TGCACCAGCAGCCAAGATAAACAGGTTCAGCCCCAGCATTTT.

This sequence joins TRBV7-9 and TRBJ2-2; tentatively, D is TRBD1 or TRBD2 (5 bases each). From germline, CDR1 is SEHNR and CDR2 FQNEAQ (reference sequence). Trimming cost V 4 bases and J 4 bases, with 13 bases left between them. CDR3 length equals 15 residues. CDR3 in amino acids: CASSSFTGRTGELFF. Written as DNA, the CDR3 is TGTGCCAGCAGCTCTTTCACGGGACGCACCGGGGAGCTGTTTTTT.

This clone was detected a few times. CDR3 sequence reads: CASSLIGESGGELFF. Here the CDR3 DNA reads TGTGCCAGCAGCTTAATTGGGGAATCGGGCGGGGAGCTGTTTTTT. This chain links TRBV11-2 with TRBJ2-2; D remains unclear. V lost 2 bases and J lost 7, with 14 bases in between. The CDR3 totals 15 residues. Per germline, CDR1 SGHAT and CDR2 FQNNGV.

Concerning this clone: A read error is the likely source, as a far larger clone sits one nucleotide away. The chain carries TRBV6-5 and TRBJ2-5; TRBD1 agrees at 9 bases. Per the germline V gene, CDR1 is MNHEY and CDR2 is SVGAGI. The CDR3 spans 14 residues. With 10 bases clipped from V and 1 base from J, the junction kept 7 bases outside the gene matches. CDR3 nucleotide sequence: TGTGCCAACAGAGTGGGACAGGGCCAAGAGACCCAGTACTTC. Amino acids: CANRVGQGQETQYF.

CDR3 DNA sequence: TGTGCCAGCAGCATACTACTAGCGGGGACCACAGATACGCAGTATTTT. Amino acids: CASSILLAGTTDTQYF. The chain combines TRBV13 with TRBJ2-3; 10 bases align to TRBD2. Germline CDR1 and CDR2: PRHDT and FYEKMQ (reference sequence). This CDR3 is 16 amino acids long. Trimming cost V 5 bases and J 2 bases; bases outside gene matches: 7.

The chain employs TRBV10-3 and TRBJ2-1; TRBD2 matches at 9 bases. This CDR3 has 16 residues. With 4 bases clipped from V and 0 bases from J, the junction kept 4 bases outside the gene matches. CDR1 is ENHRY and CDR2 is SYGVKD in the germline V gene. Written as DNA, the CDR3 is TGTGCCATCAGTGGGAATAGCGGGAGCTCCTACAATGAGCAGTTCTTC. It codes for CAISGNSGSSYNEQFF.

The J gene is TRBJ2-1, the V gene TRBV7-8, with D perhaps TRBD2 (7 bases). Germline assignment: CDR1 SGHVS and CDR2 FQNEAQ. The CDR3 runs to 15 residues. V gave up 5 bases and J gave up 8 bases, with 19 bases separating them. CDR3 amino acids: CASSASGGGWDEQFF. For the CDR3, the DNA is TGTGCCAGCAGCGCTAGCGGAGGGGGGTGGGATGAGCAGTTCTTC.

The chain is built from TRBV6-5 and TRBJ1-4, with a possible D match to TRBD1 (5 bases). V was shortened by 3 bases and J by 9 bases, with 14 bases between the two germline ends. Looked up from germline, CDR1 is MNHEY and CDR2 is SVGAGI. The CDR3 length is 14 residues. The CDR3 region is CASSYRFRDKKLFF. The CDR3 region has the DNA TGTGCCAGCAGTTATCGGTTCAGGGATAAAAAACTGTTTTTT.

V usage is TRBV4-1 and J usage is TRBJ2-3; 10 bases are shared with TRBD2. The CDR3 consists of 15 residues. Germline CDR1 and CDR2: MGHRA and YSYEKL. Trimming removed 4 bases from V and 2 bases from J; junction bases left unmatched: 3. The DNA of the CDR3 is TGCGCCAGCAGCCCCGGACTAGCGGACACAGATACGCAGTATTTT. Translating gives CASSPGLADTDTQYF.

Only a few counts were recorded for this clone. This sample also contains other DNA sequences that code for the same CDR3. The chain links TRBV19 to TRBJ2-3; D may be TRBD2 (5 bases). The CDR3 spans 14 residues. V was clipped by 1 base and J by 2 bases, with 7 bases between them. Germline V gene data show CDR1 as LNHDA and CDR2 as SQIVND (reference sequence). In DNA, the CDR3 is TGTGCCAGTAGTATAGCAGCGGTCACAGATACGCAGTATTTT. Its translation is CASSIAAVTDTQYF.

V usage is TRBV11-1 and J usage is TRBJ1-1, with 10 bases identical to TRBD1. The germline CDR1 and CDR2 sequences are SGHAT and FQDESV (reference sequence). V lost 4 bases to trimming and J lost 3 bases; unmatched junction nucleotides: 5. The CDR3 loop spans 15 amino acids. The CDR3 here is CASSSTGGGYTEAFF. The CDR3 DNA is TGTGCCAGCAGCTCGACAGGGGGCGGGTACACTGAAGCTTTCTTT.

The count of this clone is one. The gene calls are TRBV6-6 and TRBJ2-7; D gene uncertain. Trimming pared 6 bases from V and 6 bases from J, leaving 15 bases between. The germline V gene has CDR1 MNHNY and CDR2 SVGAGI (reference sequence). The CDR3 runs to 13 residues. As DNA, the CDR3 is TGTGCCAGCAGAAAGTTAGAAATACTCGAGCAGTACTTC. The encoded protein is CASRKLEILEQYF.

Points on this clone: The sample has other DNA sequences that encode this CDR3 too. The rearrangement joins TRBV5-1 to TRBJ2-1; the D is unclear. The CDR3 has 14 amino acids. The germline V and J ends were trimmed by 0 bases and 4 bases, with 8 bases remaining between them. Germline CDR1 is SGHRS and CDR2 is YFSETQ. The CDR3 nucleotides read TGCGCCAGCAGCTTGGACAGCACATACAATGAGCAGTTCTTC. Amino acid sequence: CASSLDSTYNEQFF.

Comments on this clone: This sample also contains other DNA sequences that code for the same CDR3. V gene TRBV5-1 combines with J gene TRBJ2-1, with 10 nucleotides matching TRBD2. The CDR3 sequence is 15 residues long. V gave up 2 bases and J gave up 3 bases; unmatched junction bases: 2. Germline V CDR1 and CDR2: SGHRS, YFSETQ. The CDR3 DNA follows: TGCGCCAGCAGCTTCTCTAGCGGGAGCTACAATGAGCAGTTCTTC. Its translation is CASSFSSGSYNEQFF.

The chain has TRBV29-1 and TRBJ2-3; D is possibly TRBD2 (5 bases). The CDR3 extends over 14 amino acids. V lost 1 base and J lost 4, with 12 bases in between. Germline CDR1 is SQVTM and CDR2 is ANQGSEA. In DNA, the CDR3 is TGCAGCGTTGAAGGGAGCGACGGGGCAGATACGCAGTATTTT. It codes for CSVEGSDGADTQYF.

The chain has TRBV11-2 and TRBJ2-3; D call uncertain. Germline V gene data show CDR1 as SGHAT and CDR2 as FQNNGV. Trimming cost V 3 bases and J 5 bases, with 6 bases left between them. CDR3 size: 12 residues. The CDR3 DNA follows: TGTGCCAGCAGCTTTGGGCAAGATACGCAGTATTTT. It yields the protein CASSFGQDTQYF.

The chain employs TRBV5-4 and TRBJ2-3, with no clear D. This CDR3 is built from 11 residues. V lost 3 bases and J lost 5, with 4 bases in between. CDR1 is SGHNT and CDR2 is YYREEE in the germline V gene (reference sequence). The CDR3 region is CASSSLDTQYF. The CDR3 region has the DNA TGTGCCAGCAGCTCCCTAGATACGCAGTATTTT.

The rearrangement links TRBV30 to TRBJ2-5, with a possible D match to TRBD1 (6 bases). The end of the DNA aligns better with TRBJ2-7, so the J call may be wrong. Germline values: CDR1 GTSNPN, CDR2 SVGIG (reference sequence). CDR3 size: 13 residues. Here the CDR3 reads CAWNRALKYEQYF. CDR3 in DNA: TGTGCCTGGAACAGGGCTCTTAAGTACGAGCAGTACTTC.

This clone was found a few times. The V gene is TRBV7-9, the J gene TRBJ2-1, with a possible D match to TRBD2 (6 bases). CDR1 and CDR2 from the germline V gene are SEHNR and FQNEAQ (reference sequence). This CDR3 contains 14 residues. The germline V and J ends were trimmed by 3 bases and 8 bases, with 14 bases remaining between them. CDR3 loop: CASSLGGRRHEQFF. In DNA, the CDR3 is TGTGCCAGCAGCTTGGGGGGAAGGAGACATGAGCAGTTCTTC.

The chain combines TRBV21-1 with TRBJ1-5; the D call of TRBD1 is as the table states it, not checked on the DNA. TRBV21-1 is a pseudogene. CDR3 length equals 15 residues. The chain's CDR3 is CASSSRDRGFQPQHF. The CDR3 region has the DNA TGTGCCAGCAGCAGCCGGGACAGGGGGTTTCAGCCCCAGCATTTT.